The sequence of this T cell receptor beta chain was determined in a study of T cell changes during pregnancy in multiple sclerosis. Sequencing was performed with immunoSEQ multiplex PCR; in TCRdb, only in-frame clones are kept and a portion is missing. The sample lists approximately 85,000 clones; approximately 91% were seen once. Germline V lookup: CDR1 SEHNR, CDR2 FQNEAQ (reference sequence). V dropped 2 bases and J dropped 3; count of bases not matched to a gene: 3. The CDR3 loop spans 14 amino acids. This chain uses TRBV7-9 with TRBJ2-5; TRBD1 matches at 7 bases. Sequences were derived from peripheral blood, sampled in the first trimester of pregnancy. The clonotype was recovered from a female donor with multiple sclerosis, enrolled in a pregnancy study. CDR3 region: CASSLRQGEETQYF. DNA for the CDR3: TGTGCCAGCAGCTTACGACAGGGTGAAGAGACCCAGTACTTC.